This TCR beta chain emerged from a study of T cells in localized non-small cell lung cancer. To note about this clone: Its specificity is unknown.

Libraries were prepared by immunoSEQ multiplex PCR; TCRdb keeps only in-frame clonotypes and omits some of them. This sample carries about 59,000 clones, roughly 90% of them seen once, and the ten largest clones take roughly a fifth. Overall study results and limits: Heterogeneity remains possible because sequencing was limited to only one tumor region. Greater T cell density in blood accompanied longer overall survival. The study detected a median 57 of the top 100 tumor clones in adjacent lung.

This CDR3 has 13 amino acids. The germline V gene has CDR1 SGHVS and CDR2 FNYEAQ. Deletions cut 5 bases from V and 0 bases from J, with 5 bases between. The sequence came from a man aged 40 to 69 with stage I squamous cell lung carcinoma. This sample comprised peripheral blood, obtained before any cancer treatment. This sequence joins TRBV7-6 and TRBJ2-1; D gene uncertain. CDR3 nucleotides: TGTGCCAGCAGCGCTAGCTCCTACAATGAGCAGTTCTTC. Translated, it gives CASSASSYNEQFF.